These 7 T cell receptor beta chains were sequenced from one sample in a study of blood T cell repertoires in COVID-19. TCRdb's table, derived via immunoSEQ multiplex PCR, lists solely in-frame clones and lacks some. The sample has hundreds of thousands of clones, roughly 90% seen once. The specimen was PBMCs or T cells enriched from blood (not recorded which). The receptors originated from a woman younger than 45 who had been exposed to COVID-19.

V usage is TRBV7-4 and J usage is TRBJ1-5; 9 bases agree with TRBD1. Germline V gives CDR1 SGHVT, CDR2 SQSDAQ. The V gene end was trimmed by 7 bases and the J gene end by 5 bases; junction bases not matched to a gene: 15. The CDR3 runs to 17 residues. CDR3 sequence reads: CASTTMNRGPGDQPQHF. The CDR3 coding sequence is TGTGCCAGCACCACGATGAACAGGGGGCCGGGTGATCAGCCCCAGCATTTT.

V gene TRBV11-2 combines with J gene TRBJ2-3, with TRBD1 as a possible D gene (5 bases). Per germline, CDR1 SGHAT and CDR2 FQNNGV. Deletions cut 1 base from V and 6 bases from J, with 11 bases between. This CDR3 is built from 14 residues. The CDR3 reads CASSLGRPGDTQYF. The CDR3 region has the DNA TGTGCCAGCAGCTTAGGCAGGCCAGGGGATACGCAGTATTTT.

This clone was detected only once. This sequence joins TRBV6-5 and TRBJ2-3; perhaps TRBD1 as D (5 bases). Looked up from germline, CDR1 is MNHEY and CDR2 is SVGAGI. The V end was cut by 2 bases, the J end by 2 bases, with 14 bases between. The CDR3 covers 16 residues. The CDR3 protein is CASSYDKRQPTDTQYF. The CDR3, as DNA: TGTGCCAGCAGTTACGATAAAAGACAGCCCACAGATACGCAGTATTTT.

This clone was counted once. The chain uses TRBV19 and TRBJ1-2; 7 positions agree with TRBD1. CDR1 and CDR2 from the germline V gene are LNHDA and SQIVND (reference sequence). Losses at the gene ends were 4 bases for V and 6 bases for J; bases not matched to a gene: 11. The CDR3 has 15 residues. The CDR3 DNA reads TGTGCCAGTAGTAGGAGAGAGGGGGCCTCCAATGGCTACACCTTC. This translates into CASSRREGASNGYTF.

The CDR3 nucleotides are TGTGCCAGCAGCCCTAGCAGGGGATGGAACTATGGCTACACCTTC. This sequence encodes CASSPSRGWNYGYTF. The chain couples TRBV3-1 (or the pseudogene TRBV3-2) to TRBJ1-2; D is possibly TRBD1 (6 bases). V lost 4 bases and J 2 bases, leaving 14 bases between the germline ends. The CDR3 covers 15 residues. Germline V gene data show CDR1 as LGHDT and CDR2 as YNNKEL (reference sequence).

The CDR3, as DNA: TGTGCCAGCAGCCAAGAAACAGGTAAACTGTTTTTT. Protein: CASSQETGKLFF. V usage is TRBV3-1 (or the pseudogene TRBV3-2) and J usage is TRBJ1-4; possibly TRBD1 for D (5 bases). The CDR3 is 12 residues long. Trimming took 0 bases from V and 11 from J, leaving 7 bases between them. Germline V lookup: CDR1 LGHDT, CDR2 YNNKEL (reference sequence).

V usage is TRBV6-5 and J usage is TRBJ1-1; D call uncertain. V lost 0 bases and J 1 base, leaving 6 bases between the germline ends. The CDR3 totals 14 residues. Germline CDR1 reads MNHEY; CDR2 reads SVGAGI. CDR3 coding DNA: TGTGCCAGCAGTTACTCGTATAAGAACACTGAAGCTTTCTTT. As protein: CASSYSYKNTEAFF.